This T cell receptor beta chain came from a study of shared clonotypes between healthy human individuals. This table comes from immunoSEQ multiplex PCR, and its TCRdb copy is limited to in-frame clones, with some not included. The sample holds millions of clones; 85% to 95% are singletons and the top ten take roughly 0.13%. General study results and limits: Relative to their counterparts shared across all four donors, non-shared clonotypes exhibited diminished generation probabilities. Among the subsets, naive ones generally showed larger estimated richness than memory ones.

The CDR3 spans 13 residues. V was pared by 4 bases and J by 13 bases, with 7 bases of the junction left unmatched. Per the germline V gene, CDR1 is SGHTA and CDR2 is FQGTGA. For this clone: Its antigen is unidentified.

Adult Caucasians living in Nashville, Tennessee made up all of the donors. Sequencing was done on a sample of naive CD4+ T cells sorted from blood. Subset meaning: CD45RA+ positively selected. V usage is TRBV7-3 and J usage is TRBJ2-1, with 10 bases lining up with TRBD2. The sequence was collected from a man aged 18-30 years in good health. The CDR3 loop reads CASSSYSGGFQFF. CDR3 DNA sequence: TGTGCCAGCAGCTCCTATAGCGGGGGGTTCCAGTTCTTC.